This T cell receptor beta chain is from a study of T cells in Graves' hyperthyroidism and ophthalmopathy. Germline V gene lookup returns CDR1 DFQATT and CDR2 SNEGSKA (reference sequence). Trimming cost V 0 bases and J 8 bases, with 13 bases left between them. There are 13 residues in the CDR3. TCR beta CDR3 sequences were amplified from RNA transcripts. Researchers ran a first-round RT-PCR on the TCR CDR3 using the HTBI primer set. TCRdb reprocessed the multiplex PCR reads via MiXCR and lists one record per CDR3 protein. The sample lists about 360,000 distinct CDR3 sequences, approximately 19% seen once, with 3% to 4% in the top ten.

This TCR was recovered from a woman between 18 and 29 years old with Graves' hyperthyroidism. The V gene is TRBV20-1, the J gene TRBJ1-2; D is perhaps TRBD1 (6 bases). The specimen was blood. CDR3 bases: TGCAGTGCTAGAGATCTGCAGGGGACCGGCTACACCTTC. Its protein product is CSARDLQGTGYTF.